This TCR beta chain was recovered during a study of T-cell memory formation after mild COVID-19. Study-level background: TCR clusters were largely donor specific.

A 5'RACE reaction primed in the constant segment made cDNA libraries of TCR alpha and TCR beta, and these carried sample barcodes and UMIs. TCRdb reprocessed the 5' RACE reads via MiXCR and lists one record per CDR3 protein. Of about 180,000 distinct CDR3 sequences in the sample, around a sixth were seen once. The CDR3 is 17 residues long. From germline, CDR1 is ENHRY and CDR2 SYGVKD. V lost 2 bases and J lost 7, with 21 bases in between. This clonotype was seen a handful of times. The antigen is undetermined. Regarding the study as a whole: Balance between CD4 and CD8 was seen in clones contracting day 15 to 85, and a CD4+ lean was seen in later expanders.

The TCR comes from a man between 18 and 29 years old who had mild COVID-19 (a few samples of this study predate the infection). Cell type and time point are not known. Specimen: PBMCs or a T cell subset sorted from them (not recorded which). The chain joins TRBV10-3 to TRBJ1-5, with TRBD1 as a possible D gene (6 bases). For the CDR3, the DNA is TGTGCCATCAGTGAGACGGGGGCCATGGCGGCCCGGCAGCCCCAGCATTTT. Its translation: CAISETGAMAARQPQHF.